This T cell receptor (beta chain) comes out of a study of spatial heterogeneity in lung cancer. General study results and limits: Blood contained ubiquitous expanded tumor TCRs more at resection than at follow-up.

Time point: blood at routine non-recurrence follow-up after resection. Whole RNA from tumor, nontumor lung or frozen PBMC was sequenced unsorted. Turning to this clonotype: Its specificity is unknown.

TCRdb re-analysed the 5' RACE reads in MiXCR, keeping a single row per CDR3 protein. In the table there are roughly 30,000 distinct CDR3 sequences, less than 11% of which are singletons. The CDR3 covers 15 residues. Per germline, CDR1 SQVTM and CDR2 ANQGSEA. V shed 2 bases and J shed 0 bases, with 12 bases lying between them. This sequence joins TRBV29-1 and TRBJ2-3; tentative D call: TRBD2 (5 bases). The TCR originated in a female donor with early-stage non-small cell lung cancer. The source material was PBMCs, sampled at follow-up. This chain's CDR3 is CSVESLQRSTDTQYF. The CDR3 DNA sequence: TGCAGCGTTGAATCCCTTCAGCGGAGCACAGATACGCAGTATTTT.